This T cell receptor (beta chain) was sequenced in a study of T cell responses to AZD1222 COVID-19 vaccine. The sample holds one count of this clone. Its specificity is not known. Using immunoSEQ multiplex PCR, the repertoire was profiled, and TCRdb retains in-frame clones only, with some absent. There are some 140,000 clones in the sample; 80% to 95% occur only once, and approximately 3.1% lies in the top ten. The study, taken as a whole, reports: At 160-218 and 743-854, vaccine-associated CD4 TCRs were dominant, and they spanned spike. Repertoires were obtained only post-peak T cell response. Baseline seropositivity occurred in only a handful of AZD1222 recipients. In a largely white British group with more females than males, clonal diversity was possibly underestimated.

The sample here was peripheral blood, taken on day 0 of AZD1222 vaccination. The receptor was isolated from an adult in good health.

The CDR3 DNA follows: TGTGCCAGCAGTAAGGGACTAGCGGACACAGATACGCAGTATTTT. Translated: CASSKGLADTDTQYF. V and J are TRBV28 and TRBJ2-3; the match to TRBD2 covers 11 bases. The germline gives CDR1 MDHEN, CDR2 SYDVKM. CDR3 length: 15 residues. V lost 5 bases, J lost 2 bases, and 3 bases stayed unmatched.